Here is one T cell receptor beta chain with its context. Its antigen has not been determined. Base qualities are not recorded, but no much larger clone differs from it by a single base. From cysteine to phenylalanine, the CDR3 is 15 amino acids long. Only the CDR3 part of the read is kept: 45 bases, read in frame from the first base. V is cut back by 4 bases and J by 3 bases, with 5 bases in the junction unmatched. Based on the germline V gene, the CDR1 and CDR2 sequences are MGHRA and YSYEKL. TCR CDR3 regions were amplified from genomic DNA by multiplex PCR using the deep immunoSEQ assay. For each cell subset, the extracted genomic DNA was distributed evenly across all wells of several immunoSEQ 96-well plates, and each plate served as one replicate. For sorted subsets, around 200 ng genomic DNA, equal to 25,000 to 35,000 T cell genomes, was loaded into each replicate PCR. Purified libraries were measured with a Qubit 3.0 fluorometer, size-checked on a Bioanalyzer 2100, and measured again with the KAPA Library Quantification kit. Every immunoSEQ 96-well plate was sequenced on a dedicated single-read 150-cycle Illumina NextSeq 550 flow cell. On the study's bioinformatics: Because the immunoSEQ output included only junctional sequences and no quality scores, the filtering could not be the same as the filtering used for full-length reads. To assign V/J genes and CDR3, sequences were annotated using PyIR, a Python wrapper for IgBLAST v1.9, with IMGT germline references. Any read was removed if the V/J assignment was weak (E-value above 1e-6), the CDR3 was missing, or the read contained stop codons, out-of-frame junctions, or ambiguous translated residues. V3J clonotypes were defined by identical inferred V gene, J gene, and CDR3 amino acid sequence. To compute the percentage overlap between repertoires, the number of shared unique clonotypes was divided by the size of the smaller repertoire. Three approaches were used to assess repertoire richness: RTK rarefaction, the Chao1 estimator, and Recon v2.1 estimates of unobserved clonotypes. OLGA was used to compute generation probabilities for all TCRbeta clonotypes that the gDNA method yielded from a few donors. TCRdb holds this immuneACCESS table with in-frame rearrangements only. Some clones are missing; in checked studies, unresolved V genes explain under half, and the rest has no known cause. V and J calls plus clone size are reproduced from that table; the DNA served to infer D and trimming. In all, the sample holds about 2 million clones, and about 95% of those were seen once. The ten most abundant clones make up less than 1.5% of the sample.

CD8 naive samples consisted of CD45RO-negative cells that were positively selected for CCR7, yielding a CD45RA+CCR7+ population without TemRA cells. Healthy HIV-negative adults with no recently reported acute infections or vaccinations were included as donors. Every donor was a Caucasian adult living in Nashville, Tennessee, USA. Blood was collected by leukapheresis, and PBMCs were isolated by Ficoll-Histopaque density gradient centrifugation and then cryopreserved in liquid nitrogen vapor phase. Analytical flow cytometry was used to check the purity and quantity of every magnetically sorted T cell population. Each sorted fraction had its genomic DNA isolated and then quantified by UV absorbance on a Nanodrop 2000c. The record originates from a study of shared clonotypes between healthy human individuals (TCRdb year 2020). For the study in its entirety: A couple of women and three men aged 18 to 49 years were included in the cohort. Blood TCR repertoires of a handful of healthy adults were deeply sequenced to estimate repertoire size and the extent of clonotype sharing between individuals. Per donor, leukapheresis produced somewhere between about 0.94 and 9.5 billion PBMCs. For each donor, three plates each were used for CD4 naive and CD4 memory, two plates were used for CD8 naive, and one plate was used for CD8 memory. Libraries were prepared and TCR repertoires were sequenced by different laboratories using diverse techniques, in order to increase sequencing depth and limit assay-specific biases.

Overall study results and their limits: Roughly 5.2% of naive CD4, 3% to 4% of naive CD8, around 2.3% of memory CD4, and around 0.42% of memory CD8 clonotypes were shared across several donors. Pairwise subsampling led to the expectation that sequencing depth would affect the degree of clonotype sharing among donors. Rarefaction of sorted-subset datasets indicated incomplete sequencing despite the large sequencing depth. Sampling was limited to blood, and TCR repertoires in tissue likely differ from TCR repertoires in blood. Estimated clonotype richness was generally larger for naive than for memory subsets. Because the study included only a small number of donors, the genetic and exposure-history diversity represented was limited. Compared with non-shared clonotypes, clonotypes shared by all four sorted-subset donors had higher generation probabilities.

Material for sequencing was naive CD8+ T cells sorted from blood. This specimen's cell subset or site label, interpreted: CD45RA+CCR7+. The chain links TRBV4-1 with TRBJ2-7, with TRBD1 matching 11 junction bases. This TCR was recovered from a man younger than 30 in good health. The CDR3 sequence is CASSLRGTGGYEQYF. The DNA is as follows: TGCGCCAGCAGCCTACGAGGGACAGGGGGCTACGAGCAGTACTTC.